This T cell receptor beta chain comes out of a study of a mutant IDH1 vaccine in newly diagnosed glioma. The wider study: Those enrolled had earlier been treated with radiotherapy, temozolomide, or both, mostly both.

Turning to this clone: The antigen is not known.

Study-level findings and limits: Most patients, 90% to 95%, showed vaccine-induced immune responses.

Germline V gene lookup returns CDR1 SGHRS and CDR2 YFSETQ. Trimming shortened V by 5 bases and J by 3 bases, and 13 bases separated the two germline ends. The CDR3 has 14 amino acids. Only in-frame clones appear in the TCRdb table, and some are missing; sequencing was by immunoSEQ multiplex PCR. This table holds about 54,000 clones, under 90% found once. The time point was: week 35, safety follow-up. The content of each vaccine dose was 300 ug of mutant IDH1 20-mer peptide, and topical imiquimod accompanied it. The rearrangement uses TRBV5-1 and TRBJ2-3, with D perhaps TRBD1 or TRBD2 (5 bases each). The sequence was obtained from a woman aged 18-35 years with glioma. Source: PBMCs, taken from a glioma patient whose treatment included an IDH1 peptide vaccine. CDR3 nucleotides: TGCGCCAGCAGTCCCGGGACGTTTACAGATACGCAGTATTTT. Protein: CASSPGTFTDTQYF. The full variable domain, its missing parts supplied by reference TRBV5-1 and TRBJ2-3, is KAGVTQTPRYLIKTRGQQVTLSCSPISGHRSVSWYQQTPGQGLQFLFEYFSETQRNKGNFPGRFSGRQFSNSRSEMNVSTLELGDSALYLCASSPGTFTDTQYFGPGTRLTVL.